Below are 21 T cell receptor delta chains sequenced from a single sample in a study of γδ T cells in repeated Plasmodium falciparum infection. Gammadelta T cells were flow-sorted from PBMC into Vgamma9/Vdelta2+ and Vdelta2-negative populations for bulk analysis. TCRdb reapplied CATT to the multiplex PCR reads. The data hold more than 45,000 delta-chain clones, with approximately 1.5% observed a single time. The specimen sequenced was gamma-delta T cells from blood. Receptors originate from a pool of human donors (malaria-infected and uninfected, not separated).

Many counts were recorded for this clone. This DNA's translation and the protein TCRdb lists, from a much larger clone, do not match at residue 15, likely due to a read error; the protein shown is translated from the DNA. V gene TRDV1 combines with J gene TRDJ1, with 9 positions matching TRDD3. The CDR3 is made up of 17 amino acids. From germline, CDR1 is TSWWSYY and CDR2 QGS. The CDR3 is CALGVGAGGFSTDKPIF. CDR3 bases: TGTGCTCTTGGGGTCGGGGCTGGGGGATTCTCTACCGATAAACCCATCTTT.

In regard to this clone: A far larger clone is one nucleotide away, so this likely arose from a read error. The sample contains more than one DNA sequence encoding this CDR3. The CDR3, as DNA: TGTGCTCTTGGGGAACTCTGTGAGTCCCCTGGGGGACCGTACACCGATAAACTCATCTTT. Amino acids: CALGELCESPGGPYTDKLIF. The genes are TRDV1 and TRDJ1; 8 bases match TRDD3. TCRdb carries no J gene annotation; the J gene was assigned here by matching the DNA with germline. J was trimmed by 0 bases and V by 0 bases; bases with no gene match: 15. Per germline, CDR1 TSWWSYY and CDR2 QGS. The CDR3 is 20 residues long.

Turning to this clone: A far larger clone is one nucleotide away, so this likely arose from a read error. Other DNA sequences in the sample encode the same CDR3. This sequence joins TRDV2 and TRDJ1, with 7 bases fitting TRDD3. Assignment of the J gene here rests on matching the DNA to germline, because TCRdb gives none. The CDR3 sequence is 22 residues long. V shed 0 bases, J shed 6 bases, and the junction held 30 bases outside the gene matches. CDR1 GEAIGNYY and CDR2 EKD come from the germline V gene. For the CDR3, the DNA is TGTGCCTGTGACACCGTTCTTCGGCCTCATACTGGAGGATACGCCGCACCTAATAAACTCATCTTT. Amino acids: CACDTVLRPHTGGYAAPNKLIF.

Turning to this clone: This DNA's translation and the protein TCRdb lists, from a much larger clone, do not match at residue 25, likely due to a read error; the protein shown is translated from the DNA. No J gene was assigned, while the V gene was called as TRDV1; no check of the table's D call, TRDD3, against the DNA was made. Germline V lookup: CDR1 TSWWSYY, CDR2 QGS. This CDR3 is 27 amino acids long. The chain's CDR3 is CALGEPHTPVGSWVYYLGGYGADKPIF. The DNA of the CDR3 is TGTGCTCTTGGGGAACCTCATACCCCGGTAGGATCTTGGGTTTACTACCTTGGGGGATACGGGGCCGATAAACCCATCTTT.

This clone was seen at least ten times. The translation of this DNA and the TCRdb protein of a much larger clone differ at residue 5, probably owing to a read error; the protein shown here is translated from the DNA. The chain has TRDV2 and TRDJ1; 7 nucleotides line up with TRDD3. The J gene is absent in TCRdb and was assigned here via DNA matching to germline. The germline CDR1 and CDR2 sequences are GEAIGNYY and EKD. V trimming: 3 bases; J trimming: 0 bases; junction bases outside the gene matches: 15. This CDR3 contains 18 residues. The DNA of the CDR3 is TGTGCCTGTGACGCGCTGGGGGCTGAGAACTTGTACACCGATAAACTCATCTTT. This translates into CACDALGAENLYTDKLIF.

As concerns this clone: TCRdb's entry gives the protein of a much larger clone, which mismatches this DNA's translation at residue 3, likely from a read error; the protein reported here is translated from the DNA. The chain carries TRDV1 and TRDJ1; 9 bases agree with TRDD2. As TCRdb names no J gene, one was assigned here on the basis of a DNA match to germline. This CDR3 region has 17 residues. Germline assignment: CDR1 TSWWSYY and CDR2 QGS. The chain's CDR3 is CAPGETPSYGGWDKLIF. DNA of the CDR3: TGTGCTCCTGGGGAAACTCCTTCCTACGGGGGATGGGATAAACTCATCTTT.

This clone has only a few counts. TCRdb's listed protein matches a much larger clone and diverges from this DNA's translation at residue 12, likely through a read error; the protein shown comes from the DNA. The V gene is TRDV1, the J gene TRDJ1; D possibly corresponds to TRDD3 (6 bases). The germline V gene encodes CDR1 TSWWSYY and CDR2 QGS. The CDR3 loop spans 20 amino acids. V gave up 0 bases and J gave up 3 bases, with 26 bases separating them. This CDR3 reads CALGELILSLWEIRPDKLIF. CDR3 nucleotides: TGTGCTCTTGGGGAACTGATCCTCTCCCTCTGGGAGATACGACCCGATAAACTCATCTTT.

The table lists this clone with many counts. The amino acid sequence in TCRdb belongs to a much larger clone and departs from this DNA's translation at residue 9, likely a sequencing read error; the sequence shown is translated from the DNA. As DNA, the CDR3 is TGTGCTCTTGGGGAAACGTCCTACCGGGGATCCACCGATAAACTCATCTTT. Its translation is CALGETSYRGSTDKLIF. This chain connects TRDV1 to TRDJ1; the D call may be TRDD2 or TRDD3 (6 bases each). V was trimmed by 2 bases and J by 1 base, leaving 17 bases between them. This CDR3 has 17 residues. Germline assignment: CDR1 TSWWSYY and CDR2 QGS.

The V call is TRDV1, the J call TRDJ1; 11 bases are a match to TRDD3. In the absence of a J gene in TCRdb, the DNA was matched to germline to assign it here. Trimming removed 1 base from V and 0 bases from J; junction bases left unmatched: 22. The CDR3 contains 23 residues. Germline V gene data show CDR1 as TSWWSYY and CDR2 as QGS. This chain's CDR3 is CALGEPTFPRRSGGYQYTDKLIF. DNA of the CDR3: TGTGCTCTTGGGGAACCCACCTTCCCCCGGCGATCTGGGGGATACCAGTACACCGATAAACTCATCTTT.

A note on this clone: The TCRdb protein comes from a much larger clone and disagrees with this DNA's translation at residue 16, likely due to a read error; the protein given here is derived from the DNA. The rearrangement links TRDV1 to TRDJ1; D tentatively fits TRDD2 or TRDD3 (6 bases each). CDR3 length: 22 amino acids. Per germline, CDR1 TSWWSYY and CDR2 QGS. Between the trimmed V and J ends, which lost 6 bases and 1 base, there was a span of 36 bases. This CDR3 is CALGVNPPSDDQCGICTDKLIF. The CDR3 nucleotides read TGTGCTCTTGGTGTAAACCCGCCTTCCGACGACCAATGTGGGATATGCACCGATAAACTCATCTTT.

This clone was observed a few times. The protein that TCRdb holds for this DNA derives from a much larger clone and differs from the translated DNA at residue 20, which likely indicates a read error; the protein shown here is translated from the DNA. This rearrangement joins TRDV1 to TRDJ1, with TRDD3 matching 12 bases. Since TCRdb gives no J gene, matching the DNA to germline was used here to assign it. Germline lookup yields CDR1 TSWWSYY and CDR2 QGS. This CDR3 region has 25 residues. J gave up 3 bases and V 0 bases, and 29 bases lay outside the gene matches. The CDR3 DNA follows: TGTGCTCTTGGGGAACTCGGGCGCGTCTGGGGGATACGCCATCCTTCCCATTCGTACGCCGATAAACTCATCTTT. Amino acid sequence: CALGELGRVWGIRHPSHSYADKLIF.

This clone was seen repeatedly, ten times or more. This likely came from a read error, as a far larger clone is one base away. Other nucleotide sequences from this sample produce the same CDR3. The rearrangement joins TRDV2 to TRDJ1, with D perhaps TRDD2 (5 bases). The CDR3 contains 14 residues. The germline gives CDR1 GEAIGNYY, CDR2 EKD. V gave up 3 bases and J gave up 2 bases, with 12 bases separating them. The CDR3 is CACDLLPTTDKLIF. CDR3 DNA: TGTGCCTGTGACCTCCTCCCTACTACCGATAAACTCATCTTT.

This clone has more than one count but fewer than ten. TCRdb lists the protein of a much larger clone for this DNA, which differs at residue 20, so this is likely a read error; the protein given here is translated from the DNA itself. The V and J genes are TRDV1 and TRDJ1, with TRDD3 matching over 12 bases. TCRdb supplies no J gene; here it was assigned by aligning the nucleotide sequence to germline. CDR3 length equals 23 residues. The germline V gene encodes CDR1 TSWWSYY and CDR2 QGS. Written as DNA, the CDR3 is TGTGCTCTTGGGAGAAGGGTAGTTACCCGAAAACTGGGGGATACTCCCAGTACCGATGAACTCATCTTT. Translating gives CALGRRVVTRKLGDTPSTDELIF.

This clone was observed at least ten times. TCRdb shows a much larger clone's protein in place of this DNA's translation, and the two differ at residue 5, likely through a read error; the protein shown is translated from the DNA. The J gene is TRDJ1, the V gene TRDV1; the D is unclear. The CDR3 runs 17 residues. Trimming removed 4 bases at V and 4 bases at J, with 22 bases between. The germline V gene has CDR1 TSWWSYY and CDR2 QGS. The CDR3: CALGGLTPVPVGDKLIF. The CDR3 nucleotides are TGTGCTCTTGGGGGACTAACCCCCGTTCCCGTGGGCGATAAACTCATCTTT.

At least ten counts were recorded for this clone. This chain connects TRDV1 to TRDJ1; 11 bases are a match to TRDD3. The CDR3 sequence is 16 residues long. V was clipped by 0 bases and J by 10 bases; unmatched bases: 10. The germline gives CDR1 TSWWSYY, CDR2 QGS. In nucleotides, the CDR3 is TGTGCTCTTGGGGAACTAGGGGCTACTGGGGGATATTCACTCATCTTT. It specifies CALGELGATGGYSLIF.

This clone was recorded many times. Translating this DNA gives a protein that differs at residue 4 from the TCRdb one, which belongs to a much larger clone; a read error is likely, and the protein shown is this translation. CDR3 coding DNA: TGTGCCTGTGTCACTCTTAGAGTACTGGGTGGGCCGGTCATCACCGATAAACTCATCTTT. This encodes CACVTLRVLGGPVITDKLIF. The V and J genes are TRDV2 and TRDJ1, with a possible D match to TRDD3 (6 bases). CDR3 length equals 20 residues. Germline-derived CDR1 and CDR2 are GEAIGNYY and EKD. V was trimmed by 5 bases and J by 1 base, leaving 31 bases between them.

The sample holds a few counts of this clone. TCRdb pairs this DNA with a much larger clone's protein that differs at residue 15, likely a read error; the protein shown was translated from the DNA. This chain joins TRDV1 and TRDJ1; perhaps D is TRDD2 or TRDD3 (9 bases each). Per the germline V gene, CDR1 is TSWWSYY and CDR2 is QGS. This CDR3 region has 19 residues. The V and J ends lost 3 bases and 6 bases respectively, with 29 bases between them. The CDR3 is CALGDPLPTRGYGPNKLIF. Written as DNA, the CDR3 is TGTGCTCTTGGGGACCCCCTTCCTACTAGGGGATACGGACCCAATAAACTCATCTTT.

This clone showed up just a few times. This DNA's translation and the protein TCRdb lists, from a much larger clone, do not match at residue 11, likely due to a read error; the protein shown is translated from the DNA. The chain joins TRDV2 to TRDJ1, with unresolved D. Germline lookup yields CDR1 GEAIGNYY and CDR2 EKD. This CDR3 spans 16 amino acids. Trimming left V 0 bases short and J 3 bases short, with 16 bases between. The CDR3 coding sequence is TGTGCCTGTGACACCCCTTGGGCTTGTAACGCCGATAAACTCATCTTT. Protein: CACDTPWACNADKLIF.

Notes on this clone: The amino acid sequence in TCRdb belongs to a much larger clone and departs from this DNA's translation at residue 15, likely a sequencing read error; the sequence shown is translated from the DNA. The V call is TRDV2, the J call TRDJ1, with D tentatively TRDD3 (6 bases). Since TCRdb gives no J gene, matching the DNA to germline was used here to assign it. Germline CDR1 reads GEAIGNYY; CDR2 reads EKD. The CDR3 runs to 23 residues. Trimming stripped 0 bases from V and 0 bases from J, with 34 bases between. The CDR3 loop is CACDTRDYLRARLGGEYTDKLIF. The CDR3 DNA follows: TGTGCCTGTGACACCCGGGACTACCTACGAGCGAGACTGGGAGGTGAGTACACCGATAAACTCATCTTT.

The gene calls are TRDV1 and TRDJ1; 8 nucleotides agree with TRDD3. No J gene is reported in TCRdb; it was inferred here by comparing the DNA with germline. Germline V gene data show CDR1 as TSWWSYY and CDR2 as QGS. The CDR3 loop spans 21 amino acids. After removal of 1 base from V and 3 bases from J, the junction contained 22 bases not matched to a gene. In nucleotides, the CDR3 is TGTGCTCTTGGGGAACCCTTGCTTCTTCTGGCCGGGGGATATAGGGCCGATAAACTCATCTTT. Amino acids: CALGEPLLLLAGGYRADKLIF.

About this clone itself: With only one base between it and a far larger clone, this is likely a read error. Additional DNA sequences in this sample encode the identical CDR3. The rearrangement joins TRDV2 to TRDJ1, with 11 nucleotides matching TRDD3. Germline V CDR1 and CDR2: GEAIGNYY, EKD. The CDR3 covers 17 residues. This CDR3 is CACDTGIGGYATDKLIF. The CDR3 DNA is TGTGCCTGTGACACCGGAATTGGGGGATACGCGACCGATAAACTCATTTTT.